The 19 T cell receptor beta chains given below trace back to one sample, sequenced in a study of blood T cells in healthy people across ages (dated by TCRdb to about 2015). The library relied on 5' RACE. The instrument given in TCRdb is Illumina HiSeq 2500. A second 7 to 11 cycle PCR used a sample-barcoded 5' primer and a J-beta primer mix. The raw public reads went through TCRdb reprocessing: fastp at Q25, MiXCR clone calling, in-frame beta chains kept. Records with the same CDR3 protein are collapsed into one entry carrying the most frequent genes and DNA. The sample has some 880,000 distinct CDR3 sequences on record, around 36% of them singletons. 13% of the sample is in the top ten clones. Sample: blood. The source of these receptors is a young man in good health.

This clonotype came up many times. Compared with germline, one end of the junction differs, possibly owing to a read error. This chain connects TRBV5-1 to TRBJ1-1, with D hard to call. The CDR3 length is 13 residues. CDR1 and CDR2 (germline): SGHRS, YFSETQ. The CDR3 region has the DNA TGTGCCAGCAGTTTTGGCACCAACACTGAAGCTTTCTTT. It encodes CASSFGTNTEAFF.

This chain joins TRBV24-1 and TRBJ2-5, with TRBD1 as a possible D gene (5 bases). In germline, CDR1 is KGHDR, CDR2 SFDVKD. V was clipped by 4 bases and J by 5 bases, with 13 bases between them. CDR3 size: 14 residues. CDR3 protein: CATSDPLTGETQYF. CDR3 sequence (DNA): TGTGCCACCAGTGACCCGCTTACAGGCGAGACCCAGTACTTC.

This clonotype turned up a few times. The J gene is TRBJ1-5, the V gene TRBV27; D not resolved. The CDR3 runs to 15 residues. The germline gives CDR1 MNHEY, CDR2 SMNVEV (reference sequence). With 0 bases removed from V and 3 bases from J, the gap between germline ends came to 9 bases. CDR3 sequence: CASSLSSGYNQPQHF. The CDR3, as DNA: TGTGCCAGCAGTTTATCGTCCGGGTACAATCAGCCCCAGCATTTT.

The genes are TRBV5-1 and TRBJ2-6; D is ambiguous. Trimming cost V 0 bases and J 1 base, with 11 bases left between them. The V gene's germline CDR1 is SGHRS and CDR2 YFSETQ. The CDR3 is 17 amino acids. The CDR3 reads CASSLGSDPSGANVLTF. The DNA for the CDR3 is TGCGCCAGCAGCTTGGGGTCAGACCCTTCTGGGGCCAACGTCCTGACTTTC.

The genes are TRBV5-1 and TRBJ1-1, with D tentatively TRBD1 (5 bases). Trimming pared 4 bases from V and 3 bases from J, leaving 16 bases between. Germline CDR1 and CDR2: SGHRS and YFSETQ. This CDR3 has 15 amino acids. The CDR3 spells CASSLTAGLDTEAFF. CDR3 coding DNA: TGCGCCAGCAGCCTCACGGCAGGGCTGGACACTGAAGCTTTCTTT.

This clonotype was detected ten times or more. V gene TRBV12-3 or TRBV12-4 combines with J gene TRBJ2-3, with 8 bases lining up with TRBD2. J was trimmed by 5 bases and V by 0 bases; bases with no gene match: 10. The CDR3 consists of 17 residues. CDR3 protein: CASSLASSGGLEDTQYF. The CDR3 nucleotides read TGTGCCAGCAGTTTAGCGTCCAGCGGGGGCCTCGAAGATACGCAGTATTTT.

V is TRBV2 and J is TRBJ2-1; unclear D gene. The CDR3 extends over 12 amino acids. CDR1 is SNHLY, CDR2 FYNNEI, per germline. The germline V and J ends were trimmed by 3 bases and 9 bases, with 9 bases remaining between them. The CDR3 coding sequence is TGTGCCAGCAGTGACCTCCGGCCTGAGCAGTTCTTC. Translation: CASSDLRPEQFF. The complete variable domain, with remaining parts taken from reference TRBV2 and TRBJ2-1, reads EPEVTQTPSHQVTQMGQEVILRCVPISNHLYFYWYRQILGQKVEFLVSFYNNEISEKSEIFDDQFSVERPDGSNFTLKIRSTKLEDSAMYFCASSDLRPEQFFGPGTRLTVL.

The rearrangement uses TRBV5-1 and TRBJ1-1; 9 nucleotides line up with TRBD1. Germline V lookup: CDR1 SGHRS, CDR2 YFSETQ. Losses at the gene ends were 4 bases for V and 4 bases for J; bases not matched to a gene: 5. The CDR3 extends over 14 amino acids. DNA of the CDR3: TGCGCCAGCAGCGCAACAGGGGGCGGCACTGAAGCTTTCTTT. As protein: CASSATGGGTEAFF. The whole variable domain, remainder taken from reference TRBV5-1 and TRBJ1-1, is KAGVTQTPRYLIKTRGQQVTLSCSPISGHRSVSWYQQTPGQGLQFLFEYFSETQRNKGNFPGRFSGRQFSNSRSEMNVSTLELGDSALYLCASSATGGGTEAFFGQGTRLTVV.

This clonotype was counted a few times. The rearrangement links TRBV4-2 to TRBJ2-1, with 9 bases that match TRBD2. The ends lost 0 bases at V and 0 bases at J; junction bases unmatched: 9. The germline V gene encodes CDR1 LGHNA and CDR2 YNFKEQ. This CDR3 has 19 amino acids. CDR3 DNA sequence: TGTGCCAGCAGCCAAGAGTTAGGTAGCGGGGGCATCTCCTACAATGAGCAGTTCTTC. Protein product: CASSQELGSGGISYNEQFF.

V gene TRBV12-3 or TRBV12-4 combines with J gene TRBJ1-4, with D perhaps TRBD1 (6 bases). The CDR3 is 14 residues long. Trimming took 5 bases from V and 3 from J, leaving 10 bases between them. The CDR3 DNA follows: TGTGCCAGCAGTCACAGGGATTCTAATGAAAAACTGTTTTTT. Protein sequence: CASSHRDSNEKLFF.

The J gene is TRBJ2-3, the V gene TRBV7-8; D perhaps matches TRBD2 (6 bases). The CDR3 is 15 amino acids. From germline, CDR1 is SGHVS and CDR2 FQNEAQ. Trimming took off 5 bases at V and 3 bases at J, with 15 bases between the two ends. Here the CDR3 DNA reads TGTGCCAGCAGCCTAAGGGGACTCAAAACAGATACGCAGTATTTT. This sequence encodes CASSLRGLKTDTQYF.

This clonotype has a count of ten or more. The chain joins TRBV29-1 to TRBJ1-1, with TRBD1 matching over 8 bases. With V trimmed by 6 bases and J by 3 bases, 3 bases remained unmatched. The CDR3 spans 12 residues. Germline loops: CDR1 SQVTM, CDR2 ANQGSEA. CDR3 sequence reads: CSVRQGYTEAFF. CDR3 nucleotide sequence: TGCAGCGTACGACAGGGGTACACTGAAGCTTTCTTT.

Details on this clonotype: A much larger clone is a single base away; this may be a read error. This sequence joins TRBV7-2 and TRBJ2-1; a possible D gene is TRBD1 (5 bases). Germline CDR1 SGHTA, CDR2 FQGNSA. The CDR3 totals 14 residues. V was pared by 1 base and J by 13 bases, with 17 bases between. This CDR3 is CASSLVDSKNIQFF. Here the CDR3 DNA reads TGTGCCAGCAGCTTAGTCGACAGCAAAAACATTCAGTTCTTC.

This rearrangement joins TRBV14 to TRBJ2-7; D remains unclear. Germline CDR1 and CDR2: SGHDN and FVKESK. The CDR3 extends over 17 amino acids. The V and J ends lost 0 bases and 0 bases respectively, with 15 bases between them. The CDR3, as DNA: TGTGCCAGCAGCCAAGATCGCAGCTTTCCTTTCTCCTACGAGCAGTACTTC. Protein product: CASSQDRSFPFSYEQYF.

The chain uses TRBV7-9 and TRBJ2-3, with D unresolved. The V gene's germline CDR1 is SEHNR and CDR2 FQNEAQ (reference sequence). The CDR3 contains 12 residues. Trimming removed 5 bases at V and 6 bases at J, with 9 bases between. CDR3 sequence: CASSRPRDTQYF. The CDR3 nucleotides are TGTGCCAGCAGCCGCCCCAGGGATACGCAGTATTTT.

V gene TRBV20-1 combines with J gene TRBJ1-1, with no clear D. Germline CDR1 and CDR2: DFQATT and SNEGSKA (reference sequence). The CDR3 sequence is 13 residues long. V shed 2 bases and J shed 0 bases, with 7 bases lying between them. The CDR3 loop is CSARFRVNTEAFF. The CDR3 region has the DNA TGCAGTGCTAGATTCCGGGTGAACACTGAAGCTTTCTTT.

This chain joins TRBV7-9 and TRBJ1-5, with D hard to call. V was pared by 5 bases and J by 6 bases, with 8 bases between. Germline assignment: CDR1 SEHNR and CDR2 FQNEAQ (reference sequence). The length of the CDR3 is 12 residues. The CDR3 sequence: CASSPLSQPQHF. In DNA form, the CDR3 reads TGTGCCAGCAGCCCCCTCTCTCAGCCCCAGCATTTT.

This clonotype came up many times. The V call is TRBV10-3, the J call TRBJ1-5; D is undetermined. Germline V gene lookup returns CDR1 ENHRY and CDR2 SYGVKD. CDR3 length: 12 residues. V was trimmed by 6 bases and J by 0 bases, leaving 3 bases between them. The CDR3 nucleotides are TGTGCCATCAGCGATAGCAATCAGCCCCAGCATTTT. Protein sequence: CAISDSNQPQHF.

V is TRBV5-1 and J is TRBJ2-3; D is possibly TRBD1 or TRBD2 (5 bases each). V was clipped by 4 bases and J by 1 base, with 16 bases between them. CDR3 size: 16 residues. From germline, CDR1 is SGHRS and CDR2 YFSETQ. The CDR3 sequence: CASSPILGRGTDTQYF. CDR3 in DNA: TGCGCCAGCAGCCCCATTTTGGGACGGGGCACAGATACGCAGTATTTT.